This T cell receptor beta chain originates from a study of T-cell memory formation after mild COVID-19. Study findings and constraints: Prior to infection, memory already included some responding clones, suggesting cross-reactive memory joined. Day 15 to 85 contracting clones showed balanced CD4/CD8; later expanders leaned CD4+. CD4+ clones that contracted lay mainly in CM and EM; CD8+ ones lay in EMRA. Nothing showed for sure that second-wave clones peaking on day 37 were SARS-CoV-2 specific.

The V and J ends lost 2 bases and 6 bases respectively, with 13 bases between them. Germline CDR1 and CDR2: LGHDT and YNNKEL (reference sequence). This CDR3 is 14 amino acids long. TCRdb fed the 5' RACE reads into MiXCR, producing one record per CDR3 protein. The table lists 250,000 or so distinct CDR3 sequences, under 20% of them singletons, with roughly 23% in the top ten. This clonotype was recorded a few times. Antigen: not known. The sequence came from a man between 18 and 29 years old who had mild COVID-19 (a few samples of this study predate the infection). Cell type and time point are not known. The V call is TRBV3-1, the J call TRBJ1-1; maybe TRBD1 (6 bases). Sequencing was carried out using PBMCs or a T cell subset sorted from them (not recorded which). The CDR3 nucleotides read TGTGCCAGCAGCCAACCCAGGGGAAACCCTGAAGCTTTCTTT. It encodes CASSQPRGNPEAFF. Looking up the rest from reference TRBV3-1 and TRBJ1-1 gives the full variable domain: DTAVSQTPKYLVTQMGNDKSIKCEQNLGHDTMYWYKQDSKKFLKIMFSYNNKELIINETVPNRFSPKSPDKAHLNLHINSLELGDSAVYFCASSQPRGNPEAFFGQGTRLTVV.